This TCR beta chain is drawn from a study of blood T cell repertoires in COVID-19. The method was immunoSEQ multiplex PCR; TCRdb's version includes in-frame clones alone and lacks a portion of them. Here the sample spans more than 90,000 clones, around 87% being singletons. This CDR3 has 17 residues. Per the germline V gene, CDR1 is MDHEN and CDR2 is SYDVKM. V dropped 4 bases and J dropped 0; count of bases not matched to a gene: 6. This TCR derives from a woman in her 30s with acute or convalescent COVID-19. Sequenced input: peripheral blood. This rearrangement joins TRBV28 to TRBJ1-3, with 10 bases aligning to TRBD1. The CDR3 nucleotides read TGTGCCAGCAGTTCCCAGGGACAGGGGTACTCTGGAAACACCATATATTTT. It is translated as CASSSQGQGYSGNTIYF.